The 18 T cell receptor beta chains listed next were all sequenced from one sample in a study of blood T cells in healthy people across ages. Sample-barcoded 5' priming and a J-beta primer mix drove a second PCR of roughly 6 to 12 cycles. One entry per CDR3 protein results from TCRdb running MiXCR on the 5' RACE reads. Altogether almost 550,000 distinct CDR3 sequences are present, under 30% being singletons, with the ten largest covering roughly 9%. These data are also associated with another study on T cells of mothers and their children.

Source material: blood. Every receptor here comes from a boy between 5 and 17 years old in good health.

The chain couples TRBV20-1 to TRBJ2-2, with D tentatively TRBD2 (5 bases). V was shortened by 5 bases and J by 6 bases, with 19 bases between the two germline ends. Germline CDR1 DFQATT, CDR2 SNEGSKA (reference sequence). The CDR3 runs 15 residues. The CDR3 coding sequence is TGCAGTGCTCCGTCTGGTGGGAGTCTGCCCGGGGAGCTGTTTTTT. This gives the protein CSAPSGGSLPGELFF.

The chain joins TRBV7-2 to TRBJ2-1; the D gene is possibly TRBD2 (7 bases). This CDR3 comprises 17 residues. Germline V CDR1 and CDR2: SGHTA, FQGNSA. V was clipped by 3 bases and J by 9 bases, with 24 bases between them. This CDR3 is CASSFEVGGGPRGEQFF. Here the CDR3 DNA reads TGTGCCAGCAGCTTCGAAGTAGGGGGGGGGCCTCGGGGTGAGCAGTTCTTC.

This clonotype was detected a few times. The chain carries TRBV5-5 and TRBJ2-5, with TRBD2 matching over 7 bases. V shed 1 base, J shed 2 bases, and the junction held 11 bases outside the gene matches. Germline V gene lookup returns CDR1 SGHKS and CDR2 YYEKEE (reference sequence). The CDR3 extends over 17 amino acids. DNA of the CDR3: TGTGCCAGCAGCTTGTTGCAGCGGGGAGTGATTCAAGAGACCCAGTACTTC. Its protein product is CASSLLQRGVIQETQYF.

This clonotype was counted a few times. The genes are TRBV10-3 and TRBJ2-3; 10 bases fit TRBD2. The CDR3 loop spans 16 amino acids. The trim removed 5 bases at V and 4 bases at J, leaving 9 bases unmatched. In germline, CDR1 is ENHRY, CDR2 SYGVKD. CDR3 protein: CAISTSGLAGADTQYF. CDR3 sequence (DNA): TGTGCCATCAGTACCTCAGGGCTAGCGGGAGCAGATACGCAGTATTTT.

This clonotype was detected only a few times. This sequence joins TRBV27 and TRBJ2-2; 10 nucleotides agree with TRBD2. V shed 1 base, J shed 7 bases, and the junction held 9 bases outside the gene matches. The CDR3 is made up of 17 amino acids. In germline, CDR1 is MNHEY, CDR2 SMNVEV (reference sequence). CDR3 DNA: TGTGCCAGCAGTTTATTCGCTAGCGGGAGCGCGCGCGGGGAGCTGTTTTTT. This encodes CASSLFASGSARGELFF.

This clonotype has just a few counts. The V gene is TRBV6-6, the J gene TRBJ1-2; the D gene is possibly TRBD1 (5 bases). Germline assignment: CDR1 MNHNY and CDR2 SVGAGI (reference sequence). The length of the CDR3 is 14 residues. V lost 6 bases, J lost 6 bases, and 17 bases lay in between. The CDR3 region is CASRELTVNDGYTF. The CDR3 region has the DNA TGTGCCAGCAGGGAACTGACAGTAAACGATGGCTACACCTTC.

This clonotype was picked up a small number of times. The CDR3 sequence: CASSWVGRGPSNEQYF. The CDR3 DNA is TGTGCCAGCAGCTGGGTCGGGCGAGGCCCCTCGAACGAGCAGTACTTC. The chain employs TRBV7-2 and TRBJ2-7; D is ambiguous. The CDR3 has 16 amino acids. Between the trimmed V and J ends, which lost 4 bases and 5 bases, there was a span of 21 bases. Per germline, CDR1 SGHTA and CDR2 FQGNSA.

This clonotype was detected a few times. The chain is built from TRBV6-5 and TRBJ2-5; 12 nucleotides align to TRBD2. The CDR3 extends over 17 amino acids. CDR1 is MNHEY and CDR2 is SVGAGI in the germline V gene. V shed 0 bases, J shed 4 bases, and the junction held 6 bases outside the gene matches. The CDR3 DNA follows: TGTGCCAGCAGTTACTCTCTAGCGGGAGGGCCTGGAGAGACCCAGTACTTC. Encoded protein: CASSYSLAGGPGETQYF.

This clonotype was picked up a small number of times. V gene TRBV10-3 combines with J gene TRBJ1-2; maybe TRBD1 (5 bases). V gave up 7 bases and J gave up 6 bases, with 15 bases separating them. The germline V gene encodes CDR1 ENHRY and CDR2 SYGVKD. The length of the CDR3 is 13 residues. Written as DNA, the CDR3 is TGTGCCATCACCCCGGGGGGTGGGGATGGCTACACCTTC. Translated: CAITPGGGDGYTF.

The table lists this clonotype with a few counts. The V call is TRBV15, the J call TRBJ2-3; no reliable D call. Between the trimmed V and J ends, which lost 4 bases and 0 bases, there was a span of 8 bases. This CDR3 comprises 14 residues. Looked up from germline, CDR1 is LNHNV and CDR2 is YYDKDF (reference sequence). In DNA form, the CDR3 reads TGTGCCACCAGCATTACGAGGAGCACAGATACGCAGTATTTT. Protein sequence: CATSITRSTDTQYF.

This chain joins TRBV20-1 and TRBJ1-2; 8 nucleotides match TRBD1. V shed 5 bases and J 3 bases; nucleotides not matched to a gene: 2. The CDR3 sequence is 12 residues long. Germline V gene lookup returns CDR1 DFQATT and CDR2 SNEGSKA (reference sequence). DNA of the CDR3: TGCAGTGCTCTGGACAGGGACTATGGCTACACCTTC. Its translation is CSALDRDYGYTF.

The chain carries TRBV4-3 and TRBJ2-1; 8 bases agree with TRBD2. Germline loops: CDR1 LGHNA, CDR2 YSLEER. The V segment lost 1 base and the J segment 8 bases; nucleotides outside the gene matches: 4. The CDR3 contains 14 residues. The CDR3 sequence: CASSQAGGAYEQFF. CDR3 nucleotide sequence: TGCGCCAGCAGCCAAGCCGGGGGGGCCTATGAGCAGTTCTTC.

This clonotype was observed a few times. The CDR3 spells CASSSLRSGSDEQFF. In DNA, the CDR3 is TGTGCCAGCTCATCCCTAAGGAGCGGGAGCGATGAGCAGTTCTTC. The chain joins TRBV18 to TRBJ2-1; 8 positions agree with TRBD2. V trimming: 5 bases; J trimming: 8 bases; junction bases outside the gene matches: 11. Germline CDR1 and CDR2: KGHSH and LQKENI. CDR3 length: 15 residues.

In this sample, this clonotype turned up a few times. The V and J genes are TRBV29-1 and TRBJ1-2, with D uncertain. The CDR3 runs 12 residues. CDR1 is SQVTM, CDR2 ANQGSEA, per germline. Trimming left V 5 bases short and J 8 bases short, with 15 bases between. CDR3 bases: TGCAGCGTTTCCCAGGTGACCGGCGGCTACACCTTC. Residues: CSVSQVTGGYTF. Full variable domain (missing parts from reference TRBV29-1 and TRBJ1-2): SAVISQKPSRDICQRGTSLTIQCQVDSQVTMMFWYRQQPGQSLTLIATANQGSEATYESGFVIDKFPISRPNLTFSTLTVSNMSPEDSSIYLCSVSQVTGGYTFGSGTRLTVV.

The rearrangement uses TRBV20-1 and TRBJ2-3; 9 bases fit TRBD2. From germline, CDR1 is DFQATT and CDR2 SNEGSKA (reference sequence). The CDR3 runs to 13 residues. J was trimmed by 1 base and V by 6 bases; bases with no gene match: 2. CDR3 DNA: TGCAGTGCCATAGCGGGGGGCACAGATACGCAGTATTTT. It encodes CSAIAGGTDTQYF.

This chain uses TRBV7-2 with TRBJ2-4; 9 bases are a match to TRBD1. V lost 1 base, J lost 9 bases, and 4 bases stayed unmatched. This CDR3 comprises 14 residues. Germline V gives CDR1 SGHTA, CDR2 FQGNSA. The CDR3 spells CASSLEQGAPIQYF. The CDR3 DNA sequence: TGTGCCAGCAGCTTAGAACAGGGGGCCCCCATTCAGTACTTC.

This chain links TRBV7-8 with TRBJ2-7; 10 bases agree with TRBD1. The V gene's germline CDR1 is SGHVS and CDR2 FQNEAQ. Trimming took 1 base from V and 0 from J; bases not matched to a gene: 3. This CDR3 comprises 16 residues. The CDR3 DNA follows: TGTGCCAGCAGCTTAGATGGGACAGGGGACTCCTACGAGCAGTACTTC. Encoded protein: CASSLDGTGDSYEQYF.

This clonotype was detected a few times. The chain employs TRBV7-9 and TRBJ2-3; weak D call: TRBD2 (5 bases). The CDR3 runs to 15 residues. Trimming took 6 bases from V and 1 from J, leaving 14 bases between them. The germline V gene encodes CDR1 SEHNR and CDR2 FQNEAQ (reference sequence). The CDR3 bases are TGTGCCAGCAGGGGGAGACTGTCGGGCACAGATACGCAGTATTTT. Translating gives CASRGRLSGTDTQYF.